This TCR beta chain stems from a study of blood T cells in healthy people across ages. Through a sample-barcoded 5' primer and a J-beta primer mix, a second PCR was run for roughly 6 to 11 cycles. A template-switch adaptor that had 12 random nucleotides put a tag on each cDNA molecule. In TCRdb, the 5' RACE reads were re-called with MiXCR into one record per CDR3 protein. The data contain over 1,500,000 distinct CDR3 sequences, about 39% of them singletons. This clonotype was picked up one time. What it binds is not known. Trimming pared 3 bases from V and 4 bases from J, leaving 12 bases between. This CDR3 is built from 14 residues. CDR1 and CDR2 from the germline V gene are SNHLY and FYNNEI. Whole-study findings and limits: CMV status of donors was not determined, possibly confounding expanded clonotype changes. In these data, TCR beta diversity tracked strongly with naive T cell percentage. Compared with aged donors, long-lived donors showed fewer expanded clones, suggesting selection.

The chain uses TRBV2 and TRBJ1-2; possibly TRBD1 for D (6 bases). The sequence was collected from a human donor in good health. The sequenced sample was blood. CDR3 loop: CASSERGATYGYTF. The DNA for the CDR3 is TGTGCCAGCAGTGAGCGGGGGGCTACCTATGGCTACACCTTC.